Listed below are T cell receptor beta chains from one sample, sequenced in a study of response to subunit inactivated influenza vaccine. MiXCR was run by TCRdb on the RT-PCR reads, yielding one entry per CDR3 protein. The sample contains 600,000 to 850,000 distinct CDR3 sequences, 13% to 15% of which appear only once. Sequenced material: PBMCs from blood, taken less than 15 days before vaccination. The receptors come from a man over 45 who received an inactivated influenza vaccine. CDR3s include the opening cysteine and the closing phenylalanine or tryptophan. Fields, in order: clone size, J gene, V gene, D gene, CDR3 protein, CDR3 DNA. D genes are given only for firm matches. Only part of the rows carry a size: once, few, many, or a class if the clone is expanded.

abundance: -
j_gene: TRBJ2-5
v_gene: TRBV11-2
d_gene: -
CDR3aa: CASSLVEILETQYF
CDR3nt: TGTGCCAGCAGCTTAGTCGAAATCCTGGAGACCCAGTACTTC

abundance: few
j_gene: TRBJ2-1
v_gene: TRBV14
d_gene: TRBD1
CDR3aa: CASSQVEGQGYNEQFF
CDR3nt: TGTGCCAGCAGCCAAGTGGAGGGACAGGGTTACAATGAGCAGTTCTTC

abundance: few
j_gene: TRBJ2-1
v_gene: TRBV18
d_gene: -
CDR3aa: CASSPSGVNEQFF
CDR3nt: TGTGCCAGCTCACCTTCTGGGGTAAATGAGCAGTTCTTC

abundance: -
j_gene: TRBJ1-2
v_gene: TRBV5-1
d_gene: -
CDR3aa: CASSFKLKTLNYGYTF
CDR3nt: TGCGCCAGCAGCTTTAAACTCAAGACCCTGAACTATGGCTACACCTTC

abundance: -
j_gene: TRBJ2-1
v_gene: TRBV29-1
d_gene: -
CDR3aa: CSVDLPHRGGNEQFF
CDR3nt: TGCAGCGTTGATCTGCCCCATCGGGGTGGCAATGAGCAGTTCTTC

abundance: -
j_gene: TRBJ2-1
v_gene: TRBV27
d_gene: -
CDR3aa: CASSLEGEPYNEQFF
CDR3nt: TGTGCCAGCAGTTTAGAGGGGGAGCCCTACAATGAGCAGTTCTTC

abundance: few
j_gene: TRBJ2-3
v_gene: TRBV5-1
d_gene: -
CDR3aa: CASSLSSALRGTDTQYF
CDR3nt: TGCGCCAGCAGCTTGTCTTCGGCGCTGCGCGGCACAGATACGCAGTATTTT

abundance: -
j_gene: TRBJ2-3
v_gene: TRBV5-1
d_gene: -
CDR3aa: CASSWGDTKDTQYF
CDR3nt: TGCGCCAGCAGCTGGGGGGACACAAAGGATACGCAGTATTTT

abundance: many
j_gene: TRBJ2-1
v_gene: TRBV5-1
d_gene: TRBD1
CDR3aa: CASSWRTGGGQFF
CDR3nt: TGCGCCAGCAGTTGGAGGACAGGGGGCGGGCAGTTCTTC

abundance: few
j_gene: TRBJ2-2
v_gene: TRBV12-3/TRBV12-4
d_gene: -
CDR3aa: CASQTLGLNTGELFF
CDR3nt: TGTGCCTCCCAGACTTTAGGGCTAAACACCGGGGAGCTGTTTTTT

abundance: few
j_gene: TRBJ1-2
v_gene: TRBV4-1
d_gene: -
CDR3aa: CASSQVPAPYGYTF
CDR3nt: TGCGCCAGCAGCCAAGTACCGGCCCCCTATGGCTACACCTTC

abundance: -
j_gene: TRBJ2-5
v_gene: TRBV4-3
d_gene: -
CDR3aa: CASTARVSGRHQETQYF
CDR3nt: TGCGCCAGCACCGCCAGGGTATCGGGGAGACACCAAGAGACCCAGTACTTC

abundance: -
j_gene: TRBJ2-5
v_gene: TRBV7-3
d_gene: -
CDR3aa: CASSLTDGGETQYF
CDR3nt: TGTGCCAGCAGCTTAACTGACGGGGGAGAGACCCAGTACTTC

abundance: few
j_gene: TRBJ2-3
v_gene: TRBV7-2
d_gene: TRBD2
CDR3aa: CASSLGPLSGGATDTQYF
CDR3nt: TGTGCCAGCAGCTTAGGGCCCCTTAGCGGGGGGGCCACAGATACGCAGTATTTT

abundance: -
j_gene: TRBJ2-2
v_gene: TRBV5-1
d_gene: TRBD1
CDR3aa: CASSVTGGLNTGELFF
CDR3nt: TGCGCCAGCAGCGTTACAGGGGGCCTCAACACCGGGGAGCTGTTTTTT

abundance: few
j_gene: TRBJ2-6
v_gene: TRBV28
d_gene: -
CDR3aa: CASARHSGANVLTF
CDR3nt: TGTGCCAGCGCTAGACACTCTGGGGCCAACGTCCTGACTTTC

abundance: -
j_gene: TRBJ2-3
v_gene: TRBV12-3/TRBV12-4
d_gene: TRBD2
CDR3aa: CASSLRLASSTDTQYF
CDR3nt: TGTGCCAGCAGTCTCAGACTAGCGAGTAGCACAGATACGCAGTATTTT

abundance: -
j_gene: TRBJ2-1
v_gene: TRBV28
d_gene: -
CDR3aa: CASKGYSPSSYNEQFF
CDR3nt: TGTGCCAGCAAGGGCTATTCGCCCAGCTCCTACAATGAGCAGTTCTTC

abundance: few
j_gene: TRBJ2-3
v_gene: TRBV7-2
d_gene: -
CDR3aa: CASSLLVVTDTQYF
CDR3nt: TGTGCCAGCAGCTTATTGGTAGTAACAGATACGCAGTATTTT

abundance: many
j_gene: TRBJ2-2
v_gene: TRBV4-3
d_gene: -
CDR3aa: CASSQELGITGELFF
CDR3nt: TGCGCCAGCAGCCAAGAGCTCGGGATCACCGGGGAGCTGTTTTTT

abundance: few
j_gene: TRBJ1-2
v_gene: TRBV20-1
d_gene: -
CDR3aa: CSARGLRGDYGYTF
CDR3nt: TGCAGTGCTAGAGGACTAAGGGGGGACTATGGCTACACCTTC

abundance: -
j_gene: TRBJ2-1
v_gene: TRBV19
d_gene: TRBD1
CDR3aa: CASSRTGQGLYNEQFF
CDR3nt: TGTGCCAGTAGCCGCACGGGACAGGGGTTATACAATGAGCAGTTCTTC

abundance: -
j_gene: TRBJ2-1
v_gene: TRBV7-9
d_gene: TRBD1
CDR3aa: CASSGIQGTSSYNEQFF
CDR3nt: TGTGCCAGCAGCGGGATACAGGGGACAAGCTCCTACAATGAGCAGTTCTTC

abundance: few
j_gene: TRBJ2-7
v_gene: TRBV28
d_gene: -
CDR3aa: CASSLPWGRSYEQYF
CDR3nt: TGTGCCAGCAGTCTTCCCTGGGGGAGATCGTACGAGCAGTACTTC

abundance: -
j_gene: TRBJ2-7
v_gene: TRBV29-1
d_gene: TRBD1
CDR3aa: CSVEGQGHEQYF
CDR3nt: TGCAGCGTAGAAGGACAGGGCCACGAGCAGTACTTC

abundance: -
j_gene: TRBJ1-6
v_gene: TRBV6-2/TRBV6-3
d_gene: -
CDR3aa: CASSPRSGGFLSPLHF
CDR3nt: TGTGCCAGCAGCCCTCGGAGCGGGGGCTTTCTTTCACCCCTCCACTTT

abundance: few
j_gene: TRBJ1-4
v_gene: TRBV7-8
d_gene: TRBD1
CDR3aa: CASSLVAGGDEKLFF
CDR3nt: TGTGCCAGCAGCTTAGTGGCAGGGGGGGATGAAAAACTGTTTTTT

abundance: -
j_gene: TRBJ1-1
v_gene: TRBV5-1
d_gene: -
CDR3aa: CASSRTGWHTEAFF
CDR3nt: TGCGCCAGCAGCCGAACAGGGTGGCACACTGAAGCTTTCTTT

abundance: few
j_gene: TRBJ2-2
v_gene: TRBV10-3
d_gene: TRBD1
CDR3aa: CAISAGQGAGELFF
CDR3nt: TGTGCCATCAGTGCGGGACAGGGGGCCGGGGAGCTGTTTTTT

abundance: -
j_gene: TRBJ2-3
v_gene: TRBV20-1
d_gene: -
CDR3aa: CSALAGSAGFSDTQYF
CDR3nt: TGCAGTGCTCTCGCGGGGTCGGCCGGTTTCTCAGATACGCAGTATTTT

abundance: few
j_gene: TRBJ2-3
v_gene: TRBV5-6
d_gene: TRBD1
CDR3aa: CASSPPKDRGDTQYF
CDR3nt: TGTGCCAGCAGCCCGCCCAAGGACAGGGGAGATACGCAGTATTTT

abundance: -
j_gene: TRBJ2-5
v_gene: TRBV20-1
d_gene: -
CDR3aa: CSARGQIEGETQYF
CDR3nt: TGCAGTGCGCGAGGACAAATCGAAGGGGAGACCCAGTACTTC

abundance: few
j_gene: TRBJ1-5
v_gene: TRBV4-2
d_gene: -
CDR3aa: CASSQDPSPNQPQHF
CDR3nt: TGTGCCAGCAGCCAAGATCCATCCCCCAATCAGCCCCAGCATTTT

abundance: -
j_gene: TRBJ1-2
v_gene: TRBV15
d_gene: -
CDR3aa: CATSQTGNYGYTF
CDR3nt: TGTGCCACCAGCCAAACAGGGAACTATGGCTACACCTTC

abundance: -
j_gene: TRBJ2-1
v_gene: TRBV24-1
d_gene: -
CDR3aa: CATSDSPGIEQFF
CDR3nt: TGTGCCACCAGTGATTCCCCCGGGATCGAGCAGTTCTTC

abundance: -
j_gene: TRBJ2-1
v_gene: TRBV6-1
d_gene: TRBD1
CDR3aa: CASSATGTGIYNEQFF
CDR3nt: TGTGCCAGCAGTGCAACCGGGACAGGGATCTACAATGAGCAGTTCTTC

abundance: -
j_gene: TRBJ1-2
v_gene: TRBV19
d_gene: TRBD1
CDR3aa: CASSTTTGRGYYGYTF
CDR3nt: TGTGCCAGTAGTACAACGACAGGGAGAGGGTACTATGGCTACACCTTC

abundance: few
j_gene: TRBJ2-5
v_gene: TRBV5-6
d_gene: -
CDR3aa: CASSFGTRQETQYF
CDR3nt: TGTGCCAGCAGCTTCGGGACGAGGCAAGAGACCCAGTACTTC

abundance: few
j_gene: TRBJ2-3
v_gene: TRBV7-9
d_gene: TRBD1
CDR3aa: CASSSTGLGTDTQYF
CDR3nt: TGTGCCAGCAGCTCGACAGGGTTGGGGACAGATACGCAGTATTTT

abundance: many
j_gene: TRBJ1-5
v_gene: TRBV12-3/TRBV12-4
d_gene: -
CDR3aa: CASNQGSGNQPQHF
CDR3nt: TGTGCCAGCAACCAGGGTTCGGGCAATCAGCCCCAGCATTTT

abundance: few
j_gene: TRBJ1-6
v_gene: TRBV4-2
d_gene: -
CDR3aa: CASSQGLVGEGSPLHF
CDR3nt: TGTGCCAGCAGCCAAGGGCTAGTGGGGGAGGGGTCACCCCTCCACTTT

abundance: few
j_gene: TRBJ1-4
v_gene: TRBV5-1
d_gene: -
CDR3aa: CASSSIPDTSGLFF
CDR3nt: TGCGCCAGCAGCTCGATCCCCGACACTTCTGGGCTGTTTTTT

abundance: -
j_gene: TRBJ1-1
v_gene: TRBV9
d_gene: -
CDR3aa: CASSVAGTNTEAFF
CDR3nt: TGTGCCAGCAGCGTAGCTGGCACGAACACTGAAGCTTTCTTT

abundance: -
j_gene: TRBJ2-1
v_gene: TRBV6-1
d_gene: -
CDR3aa: CASSEAPGNNEQFF
CDR3nt: TGTGCCAGCAGTGAAGCCCCAGGGAACAATGAGCAGTTCTTC

abundance: few
j_gene: TRBJ2-7
v_gene: TRBV28
d_gene: -
CDR3aa: CASSWGKNYEQYF
CDR3nt: TGTGCCAGCAGTTGGGGCAAAAACTACGAGCAGTACTTC

abundance: -
j_gene: TRBJ2-1
v_gene: TRBV27
d_gene: TRBD2
CDR3aa: CASSSARTSGIGNEQFF
CDR3nt: TGTGCCAGCAGTTCGGCACGGACTAGCGGGATCGGCAATGAGCAGTTCTTC

abundance: few
j_gene: TRBJ1-6
v_gene: TRBV6-1
d_gene: -
CDR3aa: CASRTLHTTEQSPLHF
CDR3nt: TGTGCCAGCAGAACCCTCCACACGACAGAACAATCACCCCTCCACTTT

abundance: -
j_gene: TRBJ2-7
v_gene: TRBV4-3
d_gene: TRBD2
CDR3aa: CASSHAGGPYEHYF
CDR3nt: TGCGCCAGCAGCCACGCGGGGGGCCCCTACGAGCACTACTTC

abundance: many
j_gene: TRBJ1-2
v_gene: TRBV29-1
d_gene: -
CDR3aa: CSVDDYGYTF
CDR3nt: TGCAGCGTTGATGACTATGGCTACACCTTC

abundance: -
j_gene: TRBJ2-1
v_gene: TRBV29-1
d_gene: TRBD1
CDR3aa: CSVPSQVRGRNEQFF
CDR3nt: TGCAGCGTCCCCTCGCAGGTCAGGGGGCGTAATGAGCAGTTCTTC

abundance: -
j_gene: TRBJ2-7
v_gene: TRBV10-3
d_gene: -
CDR3aa: CAISESTGTEASYEQYF
CDR3nt: TGTGCCATCAGTGAGTCGACAGGCACGGAGGCGTCCTACGAGCAGTACTTC

abundance: few
j_gene: TRBJ1-4
v_gene: TRBV12-3/TRBV12-4
d_gene: -
CDR3aa: CASGQPNEKLFF
CDR3nt: TGTGCCAGCGGACAGCCTAATGAAAAACTGTTTTTT

abundance: many
j_gene: TRBJ2-3
v_gene: TRBV20-1
d_gene: -
CDR3aa: CSALSGGTDTQYF
CDR3nt: TGCAGTGCTCTCTCAGGGGGCACAGATACGCAGTATTTT

abundance: few
j_gene: TRBJ2-7
v_gene: TRBV7-8
d_gene: TRBD2
CDR3aa: CASSWSGGFNYEQYF
CDR3nt: TGTGCCAGCAGCTGGAGCGGGGGATTCAACTACGAGCAGTACTTC